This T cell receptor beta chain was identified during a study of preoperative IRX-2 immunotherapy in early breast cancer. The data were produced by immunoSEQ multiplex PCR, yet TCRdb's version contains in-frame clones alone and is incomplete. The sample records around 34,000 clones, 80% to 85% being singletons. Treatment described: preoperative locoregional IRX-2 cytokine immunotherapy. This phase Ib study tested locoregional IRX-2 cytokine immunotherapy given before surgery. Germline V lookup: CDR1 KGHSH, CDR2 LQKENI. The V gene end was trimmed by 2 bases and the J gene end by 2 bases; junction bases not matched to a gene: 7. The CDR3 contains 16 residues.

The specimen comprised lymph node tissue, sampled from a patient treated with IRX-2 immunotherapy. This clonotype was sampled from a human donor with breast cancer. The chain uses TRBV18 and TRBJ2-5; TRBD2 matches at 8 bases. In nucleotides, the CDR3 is TGTGCCAGCTCACCAACAAGCGGGGGCGAACAAGAGACCCAGTACTTC. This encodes CASSPTSGGEQETQYF.